The entry below describes one T cell receptor beta chain. Original processing methods: Scientists estimated how many nucleated cells there were by amplifying reference gene primers. Profiled with immunoSEQ multiplex PCR; TCRdb holds only in-frame clones, not every one. The V and J calls and clone size are taken from that table; D and trimming were inferred from the DNA. The sample has roughly 120,000 clones, 80% to 95% seen once. In Seattle, patients joined the study during active infection and were tracked longitudinally. These data come from a study of blood T cell repertoires in COVID-19. Study summary: There were acute and convalescent COVID-19 samples, and they came from the United States, Italy and Spain. PBMCs, B-cell-depleted T cells, or T cells provided the cDNA or gDNA that made up the material.

Unmatched junction bases numbered 14, after V lost 3 bases and J lost 0 bases. Germline V lookup: CDR1 PRHDT, CDR2 FYEKMQ (reference sequence). The CDR3 has 20 amino acids. Sample: peripheral blood. The rearrangement joins TRBV13 to TRBJ2-1, with 10 bases lining up with TRBD1. The TCR sequence derives from a man aged 45-65 years with COVID-19, enrolled during active disease. The CDR3, as DNA: TGTGCCAGCAGCTTGGGATGGTCGACAGGGGGCCTCCTCTCCTACAATGAGCAGTTCTTC. Amino acid sequence: CASSLGWSTGGLLSYNEQFF.